This TCR beta chain derives from a study of blood T cell repertoires in COVID-19. The overall study: Samples of COVID-19 (acute and convalescent) were obtained from the United States, Italy and Spain.

Libraries were prepared by immunoSEQ multiplex PCR; TCRdb keeps only in-frame clonotypes and omits some of them. The sample has roughly 250,000 clones, 70% to 90% seen once; the top ten hold 1.5% to 2%. Recovered participants had two consecutive negative NP/OP PCR tests, healthcare professional clearance, or symptom resolution. Per the germline V gene, CDR1 is SGHTA and CDR2 is FQGTGA. The CDR3 contains 16 residues. V shed 1 base and J 1 base; nucleotides not matched to a gene: 4. This clone was counted a single time. Specimen: PBMCs or T cells enriched from blood (not recorded which). This clonotype was sampled from a woman aged 45-60 years who had recovered from COVID-19. This sequence joins TRBV7-3 and TRBJ2-1; 7 bases are shared with TRBD2. The CDR3 nucleotides are TGTGCCAGCAGCTTAATCGCGGGAGCTTCCTACAATGAGCAGTTCTTC. It is translated as CASSLIAGASYNEQFF.